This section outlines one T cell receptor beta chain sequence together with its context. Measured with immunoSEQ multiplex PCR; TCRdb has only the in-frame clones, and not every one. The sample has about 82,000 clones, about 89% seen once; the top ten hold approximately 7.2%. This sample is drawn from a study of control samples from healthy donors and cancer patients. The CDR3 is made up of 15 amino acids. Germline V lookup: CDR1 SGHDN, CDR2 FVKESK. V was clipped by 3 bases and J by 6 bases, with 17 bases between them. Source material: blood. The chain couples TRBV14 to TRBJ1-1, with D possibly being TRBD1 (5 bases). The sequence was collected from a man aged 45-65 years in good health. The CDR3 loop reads CASSQVQGSGAEAFF. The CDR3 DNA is TGTGCCAGCAGCCAGGTCCAAGGATCGGGGGCTGAAGCTTTCTTT.